This T cell receptor (beta chain) was observed in a study of blood T cell repertoires in COVID-19. Participants came from some 23 US areas, aged about 18 to 89 years. Allocation to cohorts depended on clinical history reported by the participants. The recovered donors of Cohort 3 showed two negative PCRs, clearance, or symptom resolution. Per the germline V gene, CDR1 is MNHEY and CDR2 is SMNVEV (reference sequence). Trimming took 5 bases from V and 4 from J, leaving 15 bases between them. This CDR3 has 16 residues. Only in-frame clones appear in the TCRdb table, and some are missing; sequencing was by immunoSEQ multiplex PCR. The table includes 390,000 or so clones, approximately 90% detected once.

The source is a woman between 50 and 59 years old who had recovered from COVID-19. This chain connects TRBV27 to TRBJ1-6; TRBD1 is a possible D gene (5 bases). Sequencing used PBMCs or T cells enriched from blood (not recorded which). The CDR3 DNA sequence: TGTGCCAGCAGTACCTATCGGGGGATTTATAATTCACCCCTCCACTTT. Amino acid sequence: CASSTYRGIYNSPLHF.